This T cell receptor beta chain emerged from a study of read filtering for tumor transcriptome and immune sequencing. The overall study: Mean patient age was approximately 66 years, range roughly 40 to 85; around 17 male, around 14 female. Revised staging placed roughly 8 patients in R-ISS I, some 17 in II, roughly 7 in III.

Whole-study results and caveats: Dropping single-read clonotypes raised IR-seq and RNA-seq shared-clonotype correlation.

This clonotype appeared a few times. Its antigen is unidentified. The CDR3 has 14 amino acids. V lost 3 bases and J 0 bases, leaving 10 bases between the germline ends. Germline CDR1 reads SQVTM; CDR2 reads ANQGSEA. Molecular barcoded adaptors covering alpha/delta and beta/gamma chains were used on 400 to 450 ng RNA. Via MiXCR, TCRdb re-called the reads, giving one row per CDR3 protein. The profile shows 75,000 to 90,000 distinct CDR3 sequences, about 12% of them singletons. This receptor was obtained from a donor at least 40 years old with multiple myeloma. The sample consisted of a population of CD138-negative cells sorted from bone marrow. The rearrangement uses TRBV29-1 and TRBJ2-3; D is uncertain. CDR3 in amino acids: CSVDPYTSTDTQYF. CDR3 nucleotide sequence: TGCAGCGTTGACCCCTACACTAGCACAGATACGCAGTATTTT.